The 5 T cell receptor beta chains listed next were all sequenced from one sample in a study of blood T cell repertoires in COVID-19. The assay was immunoSEQ multiplex PCR, and TCRdb's table has in-frame clones only and misses some. The table includes 200,000 to 300,000 clones, 65% to 90% detected once. Sample: peripheral blood. These receptors were collected from a man aged 35-49 years who had recovered from COVID-19.

The chain joins TRBV15 to TRBJ1-2; no reliable D call. V dropped 0 bases and J dropped 2 bases, with 13 bases sitting between them. Germline assignment: CDR1 LNHNV and CDR2 YYDKDF (reference sequence). The CDR3 has 16 amino acids. This CDR3 is CATSRDLEGSNYGYTF. CDR3 nucleotides: TGTGCCACCAGCAGAGATTTGGAGGGAAGCAACTATGGCTACACCTTC. The full variable domain, completed using reference TRBV15 and TRBJ1-2, is DAMVIQNPRYQVTQFGKPVTLSCSQTLNHNVMYWYQQKSSQAPKLLFHYYDKDFNNEADTPDNFQSRRPNTSFCFLDIRSPGLGDTAMYLCATSRDLEGSNYGYTFGSGTRLTVV.

Only a few counts were recorded for this clone. The rearrangement uses TRBV5-4 and TRBJ2-1; tentative D call: TRBD2 (5 bases). Germline V lookup: CDR1 SGHNT, CDR2 YYREEE (reference sequence). There are 15 residues in the CDR3. Between the trimmed V and J ends, which lost 2 bases and 0 bases, there was a span of 9 bases. The chain's CDR3 is CASSLGSSSYNEQFF. DNA of the CDR3: TGTGCCAGCAGCTTAGGGAGTAGCTCCTACAATGAGCAGTTCTTC. Filled out from reference TRBV5-4 and TRBJ2-1, the complete variable domain reads ETGVTQSPTHLIKTRGQQVTLRCSSQSGHNTVSWYQQALGQGPQFIFQYYREEENGRGNFPPRFSGLQFPNYSSELNVNALELDDSALYLCASSLGSSSYNEQFFGPGTRLTVL.

This chain joins TRBV27 and TRBJ1-6, with 7 positions matching TRBD1. The germline CDR1 and CDR2 sequences are MNHEY and SMNVEV (reference sequence). V trimming: 4 bases; J trimming: 0 bases; junction bases outside the gene matches: 6. This CDR3 is 17 amino acids long. The CDR3 DNA sequence: TGTGCCAGCAGTTACAGGGGTCTAAGCTCCTATAATTCACCCCTCCACTTT. It is translated as CASSYRGLSSYNSPLHF.

This clone was counted once. CDR3 loop: CASSLVQGYGYTF. CDR3 bases: TGTGCCAGCAGCCTGGTCCAGGGCTATGGCTACACCTTC. This chain connects TRBV3-1 (or the pseudogene TRBV3-2) to TRBJ1-2; D perhaps matches TRBD1 (5 bases). Trimming removed 4 bases at V and 4 bases at J, with 10 bases between. This CDR3 contains 13 residues. CDR1 and CDR2 (germline): LGHDT, YNNKEL (reference sequence).

The chain is built from TRBV19 and TRBJ2-7; a weak D match, TRBD1 (7 bases). V lost 2 bases and J 3 bases, leaving 14 bases between the germline ends. The CDR3 is 15 amino acids. Germline CDR1 is LNHDA and CDR2 is SQIVND (reference sequence). This chain's CDR3 is CASSIYPGGRYEQYF. The CDR3 DNA is TGTGCCAGTAGTATATACCCAGGGGGGCGCTACGAGCAGTACTTC.